The 6 T cell receptor beta chains in this list originate from one sample, sequenced in a study of memory CD4+ T cells and cytomegalovirus serostatus. Single viable CD3+CD4+CD8-CD45RO+ cells were sorted as the memory CD4+ T cells. The repertoire was sequenced with immunoSEQ multiplex PCR; TCRdb's copy has only in-frame clones and lacks some. Of around 60,000 clones in the sample, around 83% are singletons; the top ten hold about 0.88%. The specimen sequenced was memory CD4+ T cells from blood. The receptors stem from an adult in good health and CMV-seronegative.

The J gene is TRBJ2-3, the V gene TRBV30; 10 bases fit TRBD1. With 3 bases clipped from V and 4 bases from J, the junction kept 7 bases outside the gene matches. CDR3 length equals 15 residues. Germline V gene lookup returns CDR1 GTSNPN and CDR2 SVGIG (reference sequence). Here the CDR3 reads CAWRGRDRGADTQYF. CDR3 DNA sequence: TGTGCCTGGAGGGGCCGGGACAGGGGTGCAGATACGCAGTATTTT.

The V and J genes are TRBV7-6 and TRBJ2-3, with TRBD2 matching 11 bases. Germline lookup yields CDR1 SGHVS and CDR2 FNYEAQ. The length of the CDR3 is 14 residues. V lost 6 bases, J lost 4 bases, and 3 bases stayed unmatched. CDR3 region: CASSSSGGSDTQYF. The DNA for the CDR3 is TGTGCCAGCAGTTCTAGCGGGGGGTCAGATACGCAGTATTTT. The whole variable domain, remainder taken from reference TRBV7-6 and TRBJ2-3, is GAGVSQSPRYKVTKRGQDVALRCDPISGHVSLYWYRQALGQGPEFLTYFNYEAQQDKSGLPNDRFSAERPEGSISTLTIQRTEQRDSAMYRCASSSSGGSDTQYFGPGTRLTVL.

For this clone: Distinct nucleotide sequences in the sample also encode this CDR3. CDR3 sequence (DNA): TGTGCCAGCAGTGGCACAGGAGGGAATCAGCCCCAGCATTTT. Amino acids: CASSGTGGNQPQHF. The chain has TRBV2 and TRBJ1-5; possible D gene TRBD1, 5 bases. V lost 4 bases and J lost 4, with 11 bases in between. Germline-derived CDR1 and CDR2 are SNHLY and FYNNEI. The CDR3 is made up of 14 amino acids. The full variable domain, completed using reference TRBV2 and TRBJ1-5, is EPEVTQTPSHQVTQMGQEVILRCVPISNHLYFYWYRQILGQKVEFLVSFYNNEISEKSEIFDDQFSVERPDGSNFTLKIRSTKLEDSAMYFCASSGTGGNQPQHFGDGTRLSIL.

The chain carries TRBV6-6 and TRBJ1-2; D not certain. With 5 bases removed from V and 2 bases from J, the gap between germline ends came to 9 bases. CDR1 is MNHNY, CDR2 SVGAGI, per germline (reference sequence). This CDR3 is 13 amino acids long. In DNA form, the CDR3 reads TGTGCCAGCAGTCCCACTGGCAACTATGGCTACACCTTC. Translating it yields CASSPTGNYGYTF.

This chain connects TRBV5-1 to TRBJ2-7; D call uncertain. The CDR3 extends over 14 amino acids. Trimming removed 7 bases from V and 3 bases from J, with 17 bases in between. In germline, CDR1 is SGHRS, CDR2 YFSETQ. The CDR3 nucleotides read TGCGCCAGCGGCCGGGTCCATTCTCTCTACGAGCAGTACTTC. It codes for CASGRVHSLYEQYF.

The chain uses TRBV27 and TRBJ2-1; TRBD2 agrees at 10 bases. The V gene end was trimmed by 5 bases and the J gene end by 3 bases; junction bases not matched to a gene: 7. The CDR3 covers 16 residues. In germline, CDR1 is MNHEY, CDR2 SMNVEV (reference sequence). The CDR3 coding sequence is TGTGCCAGCAGTGAACTACTAGCGGGAAACTACAATGAGCAGTTCTTC. Protein product: CASSELLAGNYNEQFF.